This T cell receptor (beta chain) was sequenced for a study of CD8 T cells in ankylosing spondylitis. Study-wide findings and caveats: Characteristic of ankylosing spondylitis blood, it appeared, was a TCR beta motif comprising roughly 8 highly homologous variants. In ankylosing spondylitis patients, matched synovial fluid reportedly showed significant enrichment of disease-linked clones.

TCRdb reprocessed the 5' RACE reads via MiXCR and lists one record per CDR3 protein. The sample contains about 440,000 distinct CDR3 sequences, 15% to 20% of which appear only once. Germline V lookup: CDR1 LGHDT, CDR2 YNNKEL (reference sequence). This CDR3 spans 16 amino acids. The V and J ends lost 0 bases and 0 bases respectively, with 6 bases between them. As concerns this clonotype: Its target is unknown.

The clonotype comes from a male donor with ankylosing spondylitis. The sequenced sample consisted of blood, either unsorted or a sorted T cell fraction (not recorded which). The rearrangement joins TRBV3-1 to TRBJ2-6; the D is unclear. CDR3 residues: CASSQERSSGANVLTF. The CDR3 DNA reads as TGTGCCAGCAGCCAAGAACGGAGCTCTGGGGCCAACGTCCTGACTTTC.